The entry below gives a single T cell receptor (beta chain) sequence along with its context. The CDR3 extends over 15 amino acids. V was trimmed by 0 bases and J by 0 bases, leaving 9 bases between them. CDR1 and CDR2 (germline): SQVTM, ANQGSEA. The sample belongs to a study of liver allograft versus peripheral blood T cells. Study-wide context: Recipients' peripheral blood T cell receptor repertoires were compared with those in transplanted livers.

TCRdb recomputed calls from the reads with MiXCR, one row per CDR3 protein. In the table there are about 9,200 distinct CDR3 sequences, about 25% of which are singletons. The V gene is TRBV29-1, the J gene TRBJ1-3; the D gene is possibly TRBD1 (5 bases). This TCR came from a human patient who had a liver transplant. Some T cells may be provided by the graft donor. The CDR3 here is CSVEDLRDSGNTIYF. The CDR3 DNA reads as TGCAGCGTTGAAGATCTCAGGGACTCTGGAAACACCATATATTTT. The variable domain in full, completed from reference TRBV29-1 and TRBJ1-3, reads SAVISQKPSRDICQRGTSLTIQCQVDSQVTMMFWYRQQPGQSLTLIATANQGSEATYESGFVIDKFPISRPNLTFSTLTVSNMSPEDSSIYLCSVEDLRDSGNTIYFGEGSWLTVV.